The table lists the clone carrying this T cell receptor beta chain with a few counts. The data belong to a study of cytomegalovirus exposure and HLA in healthy donors. The data were produced by immunoSEQ multiplex PCR, yet TCRdb's version contains in-frame clones alone and is incomplete. The sample lists more than 90,000 clones; approximately 93% were seen once. The germline V gene has CDR1 SGHAT and CDR2 FQNNGV. The CDR3 totals 15 residues. Trimming removed 4 bases from V and 1 base from J, with 10 bases in between. The sequence was obtained from a woman aged 25 to 39 in good health and CMV-seropositive. Source material: PBMCs. This chain joins TRBV11-2 and TRBJ2-2, with D tentatively TRBD2 (6 bases). Here the CDR3 DNA reads TGTGCCAGCAGCTATAGCGGTGTGAACACCGGGGAGCTGTTTTTT. This sequence encodes CASSYSGVNTGELFF.